What follows describes a single TCR beta chain. A junction end diverges from the germline sequence, so it may reflect a read error. The record originates from a study of blood T cell repertoires in COVID-19. As for the study in general: The analysed material was cDNA or gDNA that came from T cells, B-cell-depleted T cells, or PBMCs.

Data came from immunoSEQ multiplex PCR; TCRdb stores just in-frame clones and leaves some out. The data show 290,000 or so clones, approximately 92% seen once. Per germline, CDR1 SEHNR and CDR2 FQNEAQ (reference sequence). The CDR3 consists of 12 residues. This sequence joins TRBV7-9 and TRBJ2-7; 9 nucleotides agree with TRBD2. The TCR sequence derives from a woman in her thirties who had recovered from COVID-19. Sequences were obtained from PBMCs or T cells enriched from blood (not recorded which). CDR3 sequence reads: CASSLSSGTLKF. The CDR3 nucleotides read TGTGCCAGCAGCTTATCTAGCGGGACGCTTAAGTTC. Full variable domain (rest looked up from reference TRBV7-9 and TRBJ2-7): DTGVSQNPRHKITKRGQNVTFRCDPISEHNRLYWYRQTLGQGPEFLTYFQNEAQLEKSRLLSDRFSAERPKGSFSTLEIQRTEQGDSAMYLCASSLSSGTLKFGPGTRLTVT.